A selection of T cell receptor beta chains follows, all from one sample in a study of T cells in Graves' hyperthyroidism and ophthalmopathy. One entry per CDR3 protein, called by TCRdb with MiXCR from the multiplex PCR reads. The data contain around 700,000 distinct CDR3 sequences, 18% of them singletons. Material: blood. The receptors were sampled from a woman in her forties or fifties with Graves' hyperthyroidism that later progressed to Graves' ophthalmopathy. CDR3s include the opening cysteine and the closing phenylalanine or tryptophan.

TRBJ2-5 | 13 | TRBV2 | CASRRGLGETQYF
TRBJ1-6 | 16 | TRBV5-1 | CASSPGGGQGYSPLHF
TRBJ1-5 | 15 | TRBV6-1 | CASSDFEESNQPQHF
TRBJ2-2 | 16 | TRBV25-1 | CASSEWTGEYTGELFF
TRBJ1-4 | 17 | TRBV10-2 | CASSESQLTGQNEKLFF
TRBJ1-2 | 17 | TRBV6-6 | CASSYGPGSGVNYGYTF
TRBJ2-2 | 15 | TRBV12-3/TRBV12-4 | CASSLARRNTGELFF
TRBJ2-1 | 17 | TRBV5-5 | CASSLKAGQIFEDEQFF
TRBJ2-7 | 14 | TRBV7-2 | CASSLGTSRYEQYF
TRBJ2-3 | 16 | TRBV18 | CASSPPGTVSTDTQYF
TRBJ1-1 | 14 | TRBV9 | CASSVDMGLTEAFF
TRBJ1-2 | 15 | TRBV7-2 | CASSPRGGRSYGYTF
TRBJ1-3 | 19 | TRBV2 | CASSDSRDTTRLSGNTIYF
TRBJ1-1 | 17 | TRBV13 | CPSSLTSNYPGGTEAFF
TRBJ1-4 | 18 | TRBV6-5 | CASSYILPGQSINEKLFF
TRBJ2-1 | 13 | TRBV6-1 | CASSGLARNEQFF
TRBJ1-1 | 15 | TRBV11-3 | CASSSGTGVLAEAFF
TRBJ1-5 | 13 | TRBV12-3/TRBV12-4 | CASSRQGGQPQHF
TRBJ2-3 | 14 | TRBV27 | CASSSRDLTDTQYF
TRBJ2-1 | 14 | TRBV11-2 | CASSWTSPFSEQFF
TRBJ2-7 | 15 | TRBV20-1 | CSARETGPRGGEQYF
TRBJ2-7 | 16 | TRBV7-2 | CASSLEGGGKSYEQYF